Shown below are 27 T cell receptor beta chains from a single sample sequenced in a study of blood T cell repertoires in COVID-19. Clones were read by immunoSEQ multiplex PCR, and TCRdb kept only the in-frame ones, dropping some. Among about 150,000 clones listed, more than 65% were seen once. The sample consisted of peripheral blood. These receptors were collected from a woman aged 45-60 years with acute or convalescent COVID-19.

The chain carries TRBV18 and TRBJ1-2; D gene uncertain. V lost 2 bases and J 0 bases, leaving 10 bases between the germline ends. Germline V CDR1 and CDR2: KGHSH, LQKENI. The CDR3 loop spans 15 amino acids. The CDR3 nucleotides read TGTGCCAGCTCACCAGAAGAAAGAGCTAACTATGGCTACACCTTC. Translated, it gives CASSPEERANYGYTF.

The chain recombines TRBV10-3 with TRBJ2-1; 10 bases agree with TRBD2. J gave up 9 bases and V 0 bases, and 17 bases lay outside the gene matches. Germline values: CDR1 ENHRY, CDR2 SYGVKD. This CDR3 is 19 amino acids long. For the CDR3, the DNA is TGTGCCATCAGTGAGTCGCCTGCGCCGGCTAGCGGGAGTGGAAGTGAGCAGTTCTTC. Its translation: CAISESPAPASGSGSEQFF.

CDR3 in amino acids: CATSPSGSSYNEQFF. CDR3 nucleotide sequence: TGTGCCACCAGTCCCAGCGGAAGCTCCTACAATGAGCAGTTCTTC. The V call is TRBV24-1, the J call TRBJ2-1; a weak D match, TRBD2 (5 bases). Germline lookup yields CDR1 KGHDR and CDR2 SFDVKD. V shed 6 bases and J shed 0 bases, with 11 bases lying between them. This CDR3 contains 15 residues.

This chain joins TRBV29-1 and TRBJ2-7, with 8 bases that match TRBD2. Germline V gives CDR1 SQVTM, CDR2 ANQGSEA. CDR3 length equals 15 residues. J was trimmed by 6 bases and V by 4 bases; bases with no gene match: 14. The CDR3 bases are TGCAGCGTTGGGGCTAGCGGGCTAATTCCCTTCGAGCAGTACTTC. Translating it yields CSVGASGLIPFEQYF.

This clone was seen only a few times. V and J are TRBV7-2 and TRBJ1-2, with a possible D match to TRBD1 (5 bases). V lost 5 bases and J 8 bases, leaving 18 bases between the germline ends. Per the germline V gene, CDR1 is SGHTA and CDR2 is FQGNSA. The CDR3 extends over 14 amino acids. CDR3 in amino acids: CASSAIQGGGGYTF. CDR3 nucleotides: TGTGCCAGCAGCGCAATCCAGGGAGGAGGGGGCTACACCTTC.

CDR3 sequence reads: CAISQGQLVDRETQYF. The DNA of the CDR3 is TGTGCCATCAGTCAGGGACAACTAGTGGACCGGGAGACCCAGTACTTC. The gene calls are TRBV10-3 and TRBJ2-5; perhaps TRBD1 as D (6 bases). Germline V gene sequence: CDR1 ENHRY, CDR2 SYGVKD. There are 16 residues in the CDR3. Trimming shortened V by 5 bases and J by 5 bases, and 21 bases separated the two germline ends.

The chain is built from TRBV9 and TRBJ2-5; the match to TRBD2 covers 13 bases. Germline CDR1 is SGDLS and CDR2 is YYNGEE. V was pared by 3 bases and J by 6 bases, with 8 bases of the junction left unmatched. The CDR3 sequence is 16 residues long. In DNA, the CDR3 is TGTGCCAGCAGCGCCGGGACTAGCGGGATTACGAAGACCCAGTACTTC. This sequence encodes CASSAGTSGITKTQYF.

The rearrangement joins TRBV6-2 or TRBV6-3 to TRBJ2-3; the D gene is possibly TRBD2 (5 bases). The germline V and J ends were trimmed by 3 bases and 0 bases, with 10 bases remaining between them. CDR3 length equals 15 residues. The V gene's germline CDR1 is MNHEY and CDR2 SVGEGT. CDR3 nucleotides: TGTGCCAGCAGTTATTGGGAGTCTAGCACAGATACGCAGTATTTT. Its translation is CASSYWESSTDTQYF.

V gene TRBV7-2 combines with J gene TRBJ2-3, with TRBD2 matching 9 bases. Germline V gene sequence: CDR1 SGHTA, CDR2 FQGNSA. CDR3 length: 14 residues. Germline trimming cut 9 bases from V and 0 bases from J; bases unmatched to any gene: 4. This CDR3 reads CASIAGESTDTQYF. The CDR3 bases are TGTGCCAGTATAGCGGGGGAGAGCACAGATACGCAGTATTTT.

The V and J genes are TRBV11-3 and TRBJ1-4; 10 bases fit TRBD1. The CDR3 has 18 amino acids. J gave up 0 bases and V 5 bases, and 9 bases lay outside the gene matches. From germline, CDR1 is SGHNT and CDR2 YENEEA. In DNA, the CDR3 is TGTGCCAGCAGCCCGTGCTCGGGACAGGGGACAACTAATGAAAAACTGTTTTTT. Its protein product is CASSPCSGQGTTNEKLFF.

For the CDR3, the DNA is TGTGCCACGCGCACCTCCGAGGGGCCCCAGCATTTT. Its translation: CATRTSEGPQHF. V usage is TRBV6-5 and J usage is TRBJ1-5; D unclear. This CDR3 is 12 amino acids long. Between the trimmed V and J ends, which lost 10 bases and 9 bases, there was a span of 16 bases. Germline CDR1 MNHEY, CDR2 SVGAGI.

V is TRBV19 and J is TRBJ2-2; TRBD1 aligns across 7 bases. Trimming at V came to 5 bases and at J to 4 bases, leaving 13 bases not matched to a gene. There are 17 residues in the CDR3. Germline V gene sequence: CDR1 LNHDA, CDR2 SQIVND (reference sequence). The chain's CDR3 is CASSHPQTGRGTGELFF. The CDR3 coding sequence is TGTGCCAGTAGTCACCCCCAGACAGGGAGAGGCACCGGGGAGCTGTTTTTT.

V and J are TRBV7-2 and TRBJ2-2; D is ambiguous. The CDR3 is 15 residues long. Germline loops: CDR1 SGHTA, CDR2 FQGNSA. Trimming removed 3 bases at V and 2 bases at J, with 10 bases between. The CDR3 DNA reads TGTGCCAGCAGCTTCACCGCACACAACACCGGGGAGCTGTTTTTT. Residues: CASSFTAHNTGELFF.

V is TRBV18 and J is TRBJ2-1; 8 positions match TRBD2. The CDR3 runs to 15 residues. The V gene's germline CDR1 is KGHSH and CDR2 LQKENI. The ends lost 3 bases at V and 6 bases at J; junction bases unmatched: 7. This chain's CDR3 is CASSPGGGRLNEQFF. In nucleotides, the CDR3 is TGTGCCAGCTCACCTGGTGGCGGGAGGCTCAATGAGCAGTTCTTC.

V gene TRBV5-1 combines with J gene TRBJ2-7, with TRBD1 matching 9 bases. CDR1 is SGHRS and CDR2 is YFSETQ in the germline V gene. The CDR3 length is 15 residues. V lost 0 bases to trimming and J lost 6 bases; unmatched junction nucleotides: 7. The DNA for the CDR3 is TGCGCCAGCAGCTTGGGGGACAGGGTAGGATTCGAGCAGTACTTC. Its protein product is CASSLGDRVGFEQYF. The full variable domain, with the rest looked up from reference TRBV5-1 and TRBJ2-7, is KAGVTQTPRYLIKTRGQQVTLSCSPISGHRSVSWYQQTPGQGLQFLFEYFSETQRNKGNFPGRFSGRQFSNSRSEMNVSTLELGDSALYLCASSLGDRVGFEQYFGPGTRLTVT.

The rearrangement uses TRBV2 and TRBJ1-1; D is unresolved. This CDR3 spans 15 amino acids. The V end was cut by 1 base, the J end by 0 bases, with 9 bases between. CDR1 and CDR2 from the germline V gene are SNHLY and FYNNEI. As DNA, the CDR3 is TGTGCCAGCAGTGAAGACGAGGGAATGAACACTGAAGCTTTCTTT. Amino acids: CASSEDEGMNTEAFF.

CDR3: CSVRTGATGELFF. CDR3 coding DNA: TGCAGCGTACGGACAGGGGCCACCGGGGAGCTGTTTTTT. The chain has TRBV29-1 and TRBJ2-2; 9 bases align to TRBD1. The CDR3 is 13 amino acids. The germline CDR1 and CDR2 sequences are SQVTM and ANQGSEA. V trimming: 6 bases; J trimming: 4 bases; junction bases outside the gene matches: 3.

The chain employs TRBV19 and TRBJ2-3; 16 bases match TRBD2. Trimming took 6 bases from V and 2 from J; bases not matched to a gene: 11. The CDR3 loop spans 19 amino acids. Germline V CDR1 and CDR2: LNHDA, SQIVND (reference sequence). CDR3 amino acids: CASRDLRGLAGGPTDTQYF. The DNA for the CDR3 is TGTGCCAGTAGAGATCTAAGGGGACTAGCGGGAGGGCCCACAGATACGCAGTATTTT. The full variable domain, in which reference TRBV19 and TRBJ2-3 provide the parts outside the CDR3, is DGGITQSPKYLFRKEGQNVTLSCEQNLNHDAMYWYRQDPGQGLRLIYYSQIVNDFQKGDIAEGYSVSREKKESFPLTVTSAQKNPTAFYLCASRDLRGLAGGPTDTQYFGPGTRLTVL.

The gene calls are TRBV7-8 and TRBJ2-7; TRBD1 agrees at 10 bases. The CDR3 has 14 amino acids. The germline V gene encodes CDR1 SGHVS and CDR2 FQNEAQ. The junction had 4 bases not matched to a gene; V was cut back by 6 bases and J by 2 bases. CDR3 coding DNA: TGTGCCAGCAGTTCCGGACAGGGGGCCTACGAGCAGTACTTC. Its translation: CASSSGQGAYEQYF.

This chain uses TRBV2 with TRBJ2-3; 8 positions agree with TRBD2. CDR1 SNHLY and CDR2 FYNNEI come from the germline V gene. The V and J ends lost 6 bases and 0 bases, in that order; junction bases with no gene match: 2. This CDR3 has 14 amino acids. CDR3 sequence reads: CASRAGVSTDTQYF. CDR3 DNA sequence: TGTGCCAGCAGAGCGGGGGTTAGCACAGATACGCAGTATTTT.

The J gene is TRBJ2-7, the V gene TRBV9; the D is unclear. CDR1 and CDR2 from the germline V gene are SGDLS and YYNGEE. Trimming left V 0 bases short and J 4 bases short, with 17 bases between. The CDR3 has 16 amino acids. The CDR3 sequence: CASSVAPVASRYEQYF. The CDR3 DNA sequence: TGTGCCAGCAGCGTAGCACCAGTAGCTTCAAGGTACGAGCAGTACTTC.

The CDR3 reads CASSLGQYTDTQYF. The CDR3 nucleotides are TGTGCCAGCAGCTTAGGACAGTACACAGATACGCAGTATTTT. The rearrangement joins TRBV7-2 to TRBJ2-3; D is perhaps TRBD1 (5 bases). This CDR3 contains 14 residues. CDR1 and CDR2 (germline): SGHTA, FQGNSA. V lost 1 base to trimming and J lost 2 bases, with 7 bases between them.

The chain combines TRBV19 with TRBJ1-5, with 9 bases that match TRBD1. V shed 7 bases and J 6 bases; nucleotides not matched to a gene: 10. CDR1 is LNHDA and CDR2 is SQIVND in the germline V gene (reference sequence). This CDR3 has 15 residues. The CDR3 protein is CASTNQGQGGQPQHF. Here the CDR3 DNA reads TGTGCCAGTACTAATCAGGGACAGGGTGGTCAGCCCCAGCATTTT.

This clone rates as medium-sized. Written as DNA, the CDR3 is TGTGCCAGCAGCCCGGAGGAACTGGGAGATACGCAGTATTTT. Protein: CASSPEELGDTQYF. The chain joins TRBV6-2 or TRBV6-3 to TRBJ2-3, with D possibly matching TRBD2 (5 bases). V lost 6 bases and J lost 5, with 15 bases in between. The CDR3 covers 14 residues. Germline V gene data show CDR1 as MNHEY and CDR2 as SVGEGT.

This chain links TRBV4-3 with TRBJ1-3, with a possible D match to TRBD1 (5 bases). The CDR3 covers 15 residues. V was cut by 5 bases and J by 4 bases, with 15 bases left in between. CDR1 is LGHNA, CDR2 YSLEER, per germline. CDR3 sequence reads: CASSSTQGSGNTIYF. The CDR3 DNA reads TGCGCCAGCAGCTCCACGCAGGGTTCGGGAAACACCATATATTTT.

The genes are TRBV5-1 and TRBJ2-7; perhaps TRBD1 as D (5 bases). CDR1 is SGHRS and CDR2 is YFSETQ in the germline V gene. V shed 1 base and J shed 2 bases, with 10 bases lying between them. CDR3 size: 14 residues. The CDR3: CASSLQGRAYEQYF. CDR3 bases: TGCGCCAGCAGCTTGCAGGGAAGGGCCTACGAGCAGTACTTC.

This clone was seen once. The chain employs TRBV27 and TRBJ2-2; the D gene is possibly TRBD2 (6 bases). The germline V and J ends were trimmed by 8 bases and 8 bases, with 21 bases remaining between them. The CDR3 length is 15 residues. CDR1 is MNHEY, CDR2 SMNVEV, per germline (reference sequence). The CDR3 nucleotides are TGTGCCAGCTTACCTGGGGCGGGACGGTCAGGGGAGCTGTTTTTT. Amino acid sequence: CASLPGAGRSGELFF.